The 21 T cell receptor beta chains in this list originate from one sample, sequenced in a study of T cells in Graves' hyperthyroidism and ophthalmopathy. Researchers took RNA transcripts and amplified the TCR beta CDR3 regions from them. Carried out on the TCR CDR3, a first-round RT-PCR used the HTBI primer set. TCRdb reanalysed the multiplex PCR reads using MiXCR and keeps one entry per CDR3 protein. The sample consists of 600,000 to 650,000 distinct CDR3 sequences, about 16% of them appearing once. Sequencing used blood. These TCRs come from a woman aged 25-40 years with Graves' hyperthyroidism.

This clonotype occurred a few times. The CDR3 is CASILGQGYEQYF. CDR3 nucleotide sequence: TGTGCCAGCATCCTGGGACAGGGCTACGAGCAGTACTTC. The V and J genes are TRBV28 and TRBJ2-7, with TRBD1 matching over 9 bases. Germline assignment: CDR1 MDHEN and CDR2 SYDVKM. With 7 bases clipped from V and 3 bases from J, the junction kept 4 bases outside the gene matches. This CDR3 is 13 amino acids long. Using reference TRBV28 and TRBJ2-7 for the parts outside the CDR3, the full variable domain is DVKVTQSSRYLVKRTGEKVFLECVQDMDHENMFWYRQDPGLGLRLIYFSYDVKMKEKGDIPEGYSVSREKKERFSLILESASTNQTSMYLCASILGQGYEQYFGPGTRLTVT.

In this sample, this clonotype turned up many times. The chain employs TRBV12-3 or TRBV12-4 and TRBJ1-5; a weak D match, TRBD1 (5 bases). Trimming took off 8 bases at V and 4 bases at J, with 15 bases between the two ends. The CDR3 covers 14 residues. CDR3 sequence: CASGGQGGNQPQHF. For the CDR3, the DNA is TGTGCCAGCGGTGGGCAGGGTGGGAATCAGCCCCAGCATTTT.

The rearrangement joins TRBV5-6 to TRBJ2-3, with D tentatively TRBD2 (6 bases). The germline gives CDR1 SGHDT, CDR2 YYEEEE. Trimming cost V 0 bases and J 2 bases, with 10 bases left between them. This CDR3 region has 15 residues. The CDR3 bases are TGTGCCAGCAGCTTGGGGCTAGCGTTCACAGATACGCAGTATTTT. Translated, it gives CASSLGLAFTDTQYF.

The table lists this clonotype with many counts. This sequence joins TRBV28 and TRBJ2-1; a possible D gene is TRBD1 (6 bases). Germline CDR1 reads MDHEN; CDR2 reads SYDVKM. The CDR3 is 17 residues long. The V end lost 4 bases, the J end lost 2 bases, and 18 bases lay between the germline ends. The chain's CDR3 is CASSYESQGVAYNEQFF. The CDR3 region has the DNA TGTGCCAGCAGTTACGAATCACAGGGAGTCGCCTACAATGAGCAGTTCTTC.

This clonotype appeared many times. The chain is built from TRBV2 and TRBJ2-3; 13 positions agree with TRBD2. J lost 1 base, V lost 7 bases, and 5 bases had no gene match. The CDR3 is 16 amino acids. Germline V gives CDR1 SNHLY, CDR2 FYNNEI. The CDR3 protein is CASKETSGRRTDTQYF. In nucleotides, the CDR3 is TGTGCCAGCAAAGAGACTAGCGGGAGGCGCACAGATACGCAGTATTTT.

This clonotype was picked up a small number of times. The CDR3 coding sequence is TGTGCCAGCAACATAATCCGGGGCAAGGGCACAGATACGCAGTATTTT. Its protein is CASNIIRGKGTDTQYF. The V call is TRBV6-1, the J call TRBJ2-3; D possibly matches TRBD1 or TRBD2 (5 bases each). V was pared by 7 bases and J by 1 base, with 18 bases between. CDR3 size: 16 residues. Germline loops: CDR1 MNHNS, CDR2 SASEGT.

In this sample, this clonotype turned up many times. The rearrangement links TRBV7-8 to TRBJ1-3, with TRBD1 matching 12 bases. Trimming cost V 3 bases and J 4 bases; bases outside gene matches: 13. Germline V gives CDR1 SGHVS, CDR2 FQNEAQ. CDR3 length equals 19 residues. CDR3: CASSFTPGTGGASGNTIYF. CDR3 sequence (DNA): TGTGCCAGCAGCTTCACTCCCGGGACAGGGGGCGCTTCAGGAAACACCATATATTTT.

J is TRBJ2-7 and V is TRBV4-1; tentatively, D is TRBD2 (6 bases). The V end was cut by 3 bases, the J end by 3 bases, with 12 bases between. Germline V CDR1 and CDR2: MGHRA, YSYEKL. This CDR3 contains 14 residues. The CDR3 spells CASSHEPGLYEQYF. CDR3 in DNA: TGCGCCAGCAGCCATGAACCGGGACTCTACGAGCAGTACTTC.

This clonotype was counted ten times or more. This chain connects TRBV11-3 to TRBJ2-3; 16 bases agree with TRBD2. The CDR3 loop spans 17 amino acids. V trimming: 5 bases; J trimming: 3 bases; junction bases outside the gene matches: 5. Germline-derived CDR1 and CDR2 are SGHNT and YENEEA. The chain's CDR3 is CASSTGTSGRETDTQYF. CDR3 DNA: TGTGCCAGCAGCACCGGGACTAGCGGGAGGGAGACAGATACGCAGTATTTT.

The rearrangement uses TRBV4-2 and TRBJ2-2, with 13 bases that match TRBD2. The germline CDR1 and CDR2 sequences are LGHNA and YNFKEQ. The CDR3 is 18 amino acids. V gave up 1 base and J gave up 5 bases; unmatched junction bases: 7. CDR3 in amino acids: CASSQVDGLAGETGELFF. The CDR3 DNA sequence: TGTGCCAGCAGCCAAGTCGATGGACTAGCGGGAGAAACCGGGGAGCTGTTTTTT.

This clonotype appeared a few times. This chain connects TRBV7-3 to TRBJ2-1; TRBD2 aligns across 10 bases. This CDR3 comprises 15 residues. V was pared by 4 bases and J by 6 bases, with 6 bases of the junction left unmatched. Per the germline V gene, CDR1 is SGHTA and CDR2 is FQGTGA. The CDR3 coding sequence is TGTGCCAGCAGCTCCTCTAGCGGGAGCCCCAATGAGCAGTTCTTC. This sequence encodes CASSSSSGSPNEQFF.

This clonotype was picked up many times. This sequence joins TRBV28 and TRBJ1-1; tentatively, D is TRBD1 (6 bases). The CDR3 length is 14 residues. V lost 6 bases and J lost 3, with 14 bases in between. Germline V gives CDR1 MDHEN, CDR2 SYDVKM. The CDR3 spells CASRLQGGDTEAFF. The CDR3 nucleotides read TGTGCCAGCAGACTACAGGGTGGGGACACTGAAGCTTTCTTT.

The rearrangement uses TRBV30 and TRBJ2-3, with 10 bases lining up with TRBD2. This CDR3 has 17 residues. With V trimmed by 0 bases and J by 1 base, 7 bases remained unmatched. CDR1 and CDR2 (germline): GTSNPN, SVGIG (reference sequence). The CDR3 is CAWSVRLAGVGTDTQYF. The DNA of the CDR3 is TGTGCCTGGAGTGTACGGCTAGCGGGAGTCGGCACAGATACGCAGTATTTT.

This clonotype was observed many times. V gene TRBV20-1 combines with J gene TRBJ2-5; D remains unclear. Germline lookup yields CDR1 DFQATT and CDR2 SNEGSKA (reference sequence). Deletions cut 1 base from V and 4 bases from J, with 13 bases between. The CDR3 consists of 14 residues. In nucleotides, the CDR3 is TGCAGTGCTAGAGGCCCTACCCCGGGAGAGACCCAGTACTTC. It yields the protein CSARGPTPGETQYF.

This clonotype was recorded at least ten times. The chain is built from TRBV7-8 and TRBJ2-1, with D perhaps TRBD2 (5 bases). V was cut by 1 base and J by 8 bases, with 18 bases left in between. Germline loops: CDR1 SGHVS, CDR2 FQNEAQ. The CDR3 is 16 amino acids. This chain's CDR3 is CASSLGSSPGIDEQFF. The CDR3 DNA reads TGTGCCAGCAGCTTAGGATCTAGCCCGGGCATCGATGAGCAGTTCTTC.

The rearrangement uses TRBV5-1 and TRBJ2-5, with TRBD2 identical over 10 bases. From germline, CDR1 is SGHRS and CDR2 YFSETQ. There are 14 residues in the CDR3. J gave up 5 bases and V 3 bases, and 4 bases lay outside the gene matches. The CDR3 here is CASSSGTSEETQYF. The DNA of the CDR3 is TGCGCCAGCAGCTCCGGGACTAGCGAGGAGACCCAGTACTTC.

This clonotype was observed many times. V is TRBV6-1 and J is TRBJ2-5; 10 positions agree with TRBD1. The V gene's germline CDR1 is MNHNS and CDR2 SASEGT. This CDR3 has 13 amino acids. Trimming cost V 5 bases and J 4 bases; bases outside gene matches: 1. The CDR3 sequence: CASSRDRGETQYF. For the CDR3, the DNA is TGTGCCAGCAGTAGGGACAGGGGAGAGACCCAGTACTTC.

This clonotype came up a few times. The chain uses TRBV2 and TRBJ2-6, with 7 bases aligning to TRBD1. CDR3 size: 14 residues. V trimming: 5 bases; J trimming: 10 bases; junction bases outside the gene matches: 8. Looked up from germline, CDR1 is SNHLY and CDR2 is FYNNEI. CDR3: CASSKRGLNNVLTF. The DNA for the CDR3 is TGTGCCAGCAGTAAAAGGGGGCTTAATAACGTCCTGACTTTC.

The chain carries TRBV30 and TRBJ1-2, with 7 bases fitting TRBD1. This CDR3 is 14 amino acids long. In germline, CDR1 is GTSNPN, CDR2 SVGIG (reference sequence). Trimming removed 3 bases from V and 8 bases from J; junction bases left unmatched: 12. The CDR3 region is CAWSRGRGAEGYTF. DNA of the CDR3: TGTGCCTGGAGCCGTGGCAGGGGGGCCGAAGGCTACACCTTC.

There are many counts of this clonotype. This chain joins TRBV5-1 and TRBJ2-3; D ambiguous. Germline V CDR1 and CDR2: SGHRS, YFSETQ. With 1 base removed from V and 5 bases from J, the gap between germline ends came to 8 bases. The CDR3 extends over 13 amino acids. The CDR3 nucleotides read TGCGCCAGCAGCTTGCAGGCCGGAGATACGCAGTATTTT. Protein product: CASSLQAGDTQYF. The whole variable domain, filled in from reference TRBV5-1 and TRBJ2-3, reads KAGVTQTPRYLIKTRGQQVTLSCSPISGHRSVSWYQQTPGQGLQFLFEYFSETQRNKGNFPGRFSGRQFSNSRSEMNVSTLELGDSALYLCASSLQAGDTQYFGPGTRLTVL.

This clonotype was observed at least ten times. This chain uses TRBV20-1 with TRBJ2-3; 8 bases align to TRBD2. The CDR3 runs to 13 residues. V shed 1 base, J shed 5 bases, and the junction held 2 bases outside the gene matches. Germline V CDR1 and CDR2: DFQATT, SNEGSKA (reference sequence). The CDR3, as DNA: TGCAGTGCTAGAGTGGCGGGAGGAGATACGCAGTATTTT. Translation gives CSARVAGGDTQYF.